The sequence of this TCR beta chain was determined in a study of T cells in Graves' hyperthyroidism and ophthalmopathy. Overall study context: Peripheral blood was drawn at first diagnosis, prior to all treatment.

The length of the CDR3 is 11 residues. Trimming left V 3 bases short and J 4 bases short, with 4 bases between. CDR1 is SQVTM and CDR2 is ANQGSEA in the germline V gene. Using RNA transcripts as the source, TCR beta CDR3 regions were amplified. Primed by the HTBI set, a first-round RT-PCR was run on the TCR CDR3. TCRdb reprocessed the multiplex PCR reads via MiXCR and lists one record per CDR3 protein. The data hold roughly 720,000 distinct CDR3 sequences, with approximately 15% observed a single time. The PBMCs were taken from around 9 ml of fresh peripheral blood. This TCR was sampled from a man aged 50 or older with Graves' hyperthyroidism. Sequenced sample: blood. The rearrangement joins TRBV29-1 to TRBJ2-1; D unclear. CDR3 DNA: TGCAGCGTTGACGAGTACAATGAGCAGTTCTTC. Its translation: CSVDEYNEQFF.